This T cell receptor beta chain was identified in a study of T cell responses to AZD1222 COVID-19 vaccine (dated by TCRdb to about 2021). About the study as a whole: A total of 233 trial participants underwent TCR sequencing, of whom approximately 210 received two doses of AZD1222 and approximately 25 received two doses of the MenACWY control vaccine. Trial participants were enrolled into age subgroups of 18-55, 56-69 and 70-plus years, which contained 148, 28 and 57 TCR-sequenced participants, respectively. The investigation overall reported the following: The whole spike protein was spanned by vaccine-associated CD4 TCRs, and dominant responses were seen in regions 160-218 and 743-854. Because no day 14 peak-response samples were available, repertoires were characterized only after the peak T cell response. Most participants were white British and females outnumbered males, and the authors suggested that clonal diversity may have been underestimated. In the small 56-69-year group, the increase in depth fell short of significance, most likely because of low power. Conclusions about previously exposed vaccinees are limited because only five to seven AZD1222 recipients were SARS-CoV-2 seropositive at baseline. Reportedly, close to half of the unique spike-specific TCRs recognized epitopes lying outside the regions that are mutated in the B.1.351 and B.1.1.7 variants. Spike-specific TCR breadth and depth rose significantly after two AZD1222 doses compared with day 0 and with MenACWY recipients.

A word on this clone: Its antigen target is currently unknown. No qualities accompany the bases; no much larger clone lies one base away.

Explained via the paper, the time point label denotes: about 28 days (+/-7) after the second vaccine dose. AZD1222 recipients whose second dose came at about 4 weeks and those whose second dose came at about 12 weeks were combined into one group, since spike-specific TCR depth and breadth did not differ between the two schedules. The vaccinee samples were drawn from two UK trials, COV001 and COV002, one of which was a single-blind randomized controlled phase 2/3 trial testing AZD1222 (ChAdOx1 nCoV-19) in healthy adults. For TCRbeta chain sequencing, PBMC samples from trial participants were taken at day 0 and at day 28 after the second dose. V is shortened by 8 bases, J by 1 base, and the region joining them spans 14 bases. For CDR1 and CDR2, the germline V gene lists ENHRY and SYGVKD. Its CDR3 holds 14 amino acids, cysteine through phenylalanine. Kept here is only the CDR3 DNA, which spans 42 bases and is read in frame from base 1.

The CDR3 regions of human TCRbeta chains were analyzed by immunosequencing. The authors processed their data as follows. Repertoire TCRs were checked for matches against a reference library of SARS-CoV-2-specific TCRs that had been generated using the MIRA antigen-specificity platform. Breadth was defined as the fraction of unique TCRs that were SARS-CoV-2-associated, and depth was defined as the fraction of total T cells that were SARS-CoV-2-associated. Using the MIRA data, every spike-specific TCR was mapped to the spike region that the TCR reacted to and assigned to either a CD4 or a CD8 class. Log10-transformed breadth and depth values were compared by one-way ANOVA with Sidak's multiple comparisons tests. TCRdb retrieved this table from immuneACCESS and kept in-frame rearrangements only. Not all clones are present; in checked studies, unresolved V genes account for under half, and no reason is known for the remainder. Clone size and V and J calls were adopted from that table, with D and trimming inferred from the DNA. The table for this sample lists 150,000 to 200,000 clones; more than 85% of them were counted only once. Roughly 1.2% of the sample comes from the top ten.

This sequence uses TRBV10-3 and TRBJ1-1, with TRBD1 as a weak D call on 5 bases. Source: peripheral blood, taken 28 days after the second AZD1222 dose. The receptor comes from an adult who received the AZD1222 COVID-19 vaccine. For the CDR3, the sequence is CAIGTAGANTEAFF. The bases read TGTGCCATCGGGACCGCGGGAGCGAACACTGAAGCTTTCTTT.